This entry features one T cell receptor beta chain sequence. Trimming removed 3 bases at V and 4 bases at J, with 12 bases between. Per the germline V gene, CDR1 is DFQATT and CDR2 is SNEGSKA (reference sequence). This CDR3 is built from 13 residues. As handled by the study authors: Quantification of nucleated cells was approximated via reference gene primer amplification. Method: immunoSEQ multiplex PCR; TCRdb's copy keeps in-frame clones and lacks some. That table furnishes V, J and clone size, whereas the DNA furnished D and trimming. The top ten hold 25% to 40% of the sample, which has about 86,000 clones, around four fifths seen once. This entry comes from a study of blood T cell repertoires in COVID-19. Study details: COVID-19 samples, acute and convalescent, were from the United States, Italy and Spain. The analysed material was cDNA or gDNA that came from T cells, B-cell-depleted T cells, or PBMCs.

The TCR sequence derives from a woman older than 75 with active or convalescent COVID-19. The sample comprised peripheral blood. The chain uses TRBV20-1 and TRBJ1-2, with D perhaps matching TRBD1 (6 bases). CDR3 loop: CSASLRGSYGYTF. CDR3 nucleotides: TGCAGTGCTAGTCTCAGGGGAAGCTATGGCTACACCTTC.